This T cell receptor beta chain was documented in a study of sequential checkpoint blockade in melanoma. For the study at large: After both sequences, patients received maintenance nivolumab.

Assay: immunoSEQ multiplex PCR; the TCRdb copy retains only in-frame clones and omits some. The data hold more than 7,500 clones, with around 50% observed a single time. The treatment denotes: randomized to nivolumab then ipilimumab (arm A) or the reverse (arm B). Germline V gene lookup returns CDR1 SGHKS and CDR2 YYEKEE (reference sequence). V lost 4 bases and J lost 2; bases outside the gene matches: 4. CDR3 size: 14 residues. The sequence was obtained from a human donor with melanoma. The chain combines TRBV5-5 with TRBJ1-1; 8 positions agree with TRBD1. This specimen was CD8+ T cells sorted from blood (inferred from file names), taken from a patient given nivolumab and ipilimumab in sequence. In DNA, the CDR3 is TGTGCCAGCAGCCCCGGGACAGGAAACACTGAAGCTTTCTTT. Translating it yields CASSPGTGNTEAFF.